This entry lists 32 T cell receptor beta chains sequenced from one sample in a study of beta chain features in type 1 diabetes. Reverse transcribing all isolated RNA meant expressed TCRB transcripts were sequenced. Only in-frame clones appear in the TCRdb table, and some are missing; sequencing was by immunoSEQ multiplex PCR. This table has 150,000 to 200,000 clones, less than 9.5% appearing once. Sequenced sample: central memory CD4+ T cells from blood. The receptor set was obtained from a woman aged 18-30 years in good health.

The sample holds a few counts of this clone. V is TRBV19 and J is TRBJ2-3, with 12 bases aligning to TRBD2. Germline CDR1 reads LNHDA; CDR2 reads SQIVND (reference sequence). With 10 bases clipped from V and 3 bases from J, the junction kept 5 bases outside the gene matches. The CDR3 covers 14 residues. The CDR3 DNA follows: TGTGCCATATCGACTAGCGGGGGAACAGATACGCAGTATTTT. It codes for CAISTSGGTDTQYF.

The J gene is TRBJ2-7, the V gene TRBV9, with 10 bases aligning to TRBD1. Per germline, CDR1 SGDLS and CDR2 YYNGEE. Trimming at V came to 4 bases and at J to 6 bases, leaving 7 bases not matched to a gene. The CDR3 loop spans 14 amino acids. The CDR3 loop reads CASSTRDRGFEQYF. The CDR3 DNA reads TGTGCCAGCAGCACCCGGGACAGGGGCTTCGAGCAGTACTTC.

V gene TRBV5-4 combines with J gene TRBJ1-2, with D possibly matching TRBD1 (5 bases). Between the trimmed V and J ends, which lost 0 bases and 1 base, there was a span of 10 bases. The germline V gene encodes CDR1 SGHNT and CDR2 YYREEE (reference sequence). The CDR3 is made up of 15 amino acids. CDR3 in amino acids: CASSLGRGSNYGYTF. In nucleotides, the CDR3 is TGTGCCAGCAGCTTGGGCCGGGGGAGTAACTATGGCTACACCTTC. The full variable domain, with the rest looked up from reference TRBV5-4 and TRBJ1-2, is ETGVTQSPTHLIKTRGQQVTLRCSSQSGHNTVSWYQQALGQGPQFIFQYYREEENGRGNFPPRFSGLQFPNYSSELNVNALELDDSALYLCASSLGRGSNYGYTFGSGTRLTVV.

This clone came up a few times. V is TRBV28 and J is TRBJ1-2; perhaps TRBD1 as D (5 bases). Germline lookup yields CDR1 MDHEN and CDR2 SYDVKM. This CDR3 has 12 residues. Trimming removed 10 bases at V and 4 bases at J, with 13 bases between. The CDR3 DNA is TGTGCCACGGAAGACAGCTCCTATGGCTACACCTTC. Its protein product is CATEDSSYGYTF.

This clone was seen only a few times. For the CDR3, the DNA is TGTGCCAGCAGCTTAACGGACAGGGGCGCTTTCTTT. It yields the protein CASSLTDRGAFF. The gene calls are TRBV7-9 and TRBJ1-1; 9 bases map to TRBD1. Unmatched junction bases numbered 3, after V lost 2 bases and J lost 11 bases. CDR3 length: 12 residues. The germline gives CDR1 SEHNR, CDR2 FQNEAQ (reference sequence).

The rearrangement uses TRBV5-1 and TRBJ2-2; a weak D match, TRBD1 (6 bases). The germline V gene encodes CDR1 SGHRS and CDR2 YFSETQ. Deletions cut 2 bases from V and 1 base from J, with 9 bases between. This CDR3 spans 15 amino acids. The CDR3 sequence: CASSLTGRNTGELFF. CDR3 sequence (DNA): TGCGCCAGCAGCTTAACAGGGCGGAACACCGGGGAGCTGTTTTTT. Drawing the rest from reference TRBV5-1 and TRBJ2-2, the complete variable domain is KAGVTQTPRYLIKTRGQQVTLSCSPISGHRSVSWYQQTPGQGLQFLFEYFSETQRNKGNFPGRFSGRQFSNSRSEMNVSTLELGDSALYLCASSLTGRNTGELFFGEGSRLTVL.

This clone was seen a handful of times. The chain recombines TRBV5-6 with TRBJ1-2, with D maybe TRBD1 (5 bases). The CDR3 sequence is 13 residues long. V lost 3 bases, J lost 8 bases, and 14 bases lay in between. Germline V gene lookup returns CDR1 SGHDT and CDR2 YYEEEE. CDR3 protein: CASSSRQGGGYTF. The CDR3 nucleotides are TGTGCCAGCAGCTCCCGTCAGGGAGGAGGCTACACCTTC. The complete variable domain, with remaining parts taken from reference TRBV5-6 and TRBJ1-2, reads DAGVTQSPTHLIKTRGQQVTLRCSPKSGHDTVSWYQQALGQGPQFIFQYYEEEERQRGNFPDRFSGHQFPNYSSELNVNALLLGDSALYLCASSSRQGGGYTFGSGTRLTVV.

This clone has a handful of counts. The CDR3 nucleotides read TGTGCCAGCACTCATGGACAGGGGAACACCGGGGAGCTGTTTTTT. Protein sequence: CASTHGQGNTGELFF. This sequence joins TRBV7-8 and TRBJ2-2, with 8 bases lining up with TRBD1. J lost 1 base, V lost 7 bases, and 5 bases had no gene match. The CDR3 loop spans 15 amino acids. Looked up from germline, CDR1 is SGHVS and CDR2 is FQNEAQ.

This clone has more than one count but fewer than ten. The rearrangement uses TRBV7-2 and TRBJ2-2, with D unclear. The CDR3 is 12 residues long. The ends were cut back, 5 bases at V and 3 bases at J, with 4 bases in the middle. Germline V gene lookup returns CDR1 SGHTA and CDR2 FQGNSA. For the CDR3, the DNA is TGTGCCAGCAGCCAGTACACCGGGGAGCTGTTTTTT. Its protein is CASSQYTGELFF.

This clone was seen a few times. J is TRBJ2-2 and V is TRBV7-2; TRBD1 aligns across 8 bases. The CDR3 is 15 residues long. Germline V gives CDR1 SGHTA, CDR2 FQGNSA. With 4 bases clipped from V and 5 bases from J, the junction kept 6 bases outside the gene matches. CDR3 amino acids: CASSYGTGPTGELFF. In nucleotides, the CDR3 is TGTGCCAGCAGCTATGGGACAGGACCTACCGGGGAGCTGTTTTTT.

This clone turned up a few times. J is TRBJ2-5 and V is TRBV30; a weak D match, TRBD1 (6 bases). The end of the DNA aligns better with TRBJ2-7, so the J call may be wrong. CDR1 is GTSNPN and CDR2 is SVGIG in the germline V gene (reference sequence). This CDR3 has 13 residues. CDR3 region: CAWSVQGGYEQYF. CDR3 sequence (DNA): TGTGCCTGGAGTGTACAAGGGGGCTACGAGCAGTACTTC.

There are many counts of this clone. The chain joins TRBV4-3 to TRBJ2-7, with 14 bases aligning to TRBD2. The CDR3 is made up of 17 amino acids. The V gene's germline CDR1 is LGHNA and CDR2 YSLEER. V gave up 1 base and J gave up 5 bases; unmatched junction bases: 7. The CDR3 region has the DNA TGCGCCAGCAGCCAAGGGACTAGCGGGGGGCCATGGAACGAGCAGTACTTC. Its protein is CASSQGTSGGPWNEQYF.

This clone was detected only a few times. The chain joins TRBV18 to TRBJ1-1; D might be TRBD1 (6 bases). The CDR3 is 14 amino acids. The germline gives CDR1 KGHSH, CDR2 LQKENI. V lost 5 bases and J lost 0, with 10 bases in between. The CDR3 sequence is CASSRDRLNTEAFF. The CDR3 DNA reads as TGTGCCAGCTCAAGAGACAGGCTGAACACTGAAGCTTTCTTT. Full variable domain (remainder filled in from reference TRBV18 and TRBJ1-1): NAGVMQNPRHLVRRRGQEARLRCSPMKGHSHVYWYRQLPEEGLKFMVYLQKENIIDESGMPKERFSAEFPKEGPSILRIQQVVRGDSAAYFCASSRDRLNTEAFFGQGTRLTVV.

V usage is TRBV5-1 and J usage is TRBJ2-5, with TRBD2 identical over 7 bases. Germline V gene lookup returns CDR1 SGHRS and CDR2 YFSETQ. The length of the CDR3 is 16 residues. The V segment lost 0 bases and the J segment 3 bases; nucleotides outside the gene matches: 8. CDR3 in DNA: TGCGCCAGCAGCTTGGTAGGTTATCTAGCGGAAGAGACCCAGTACTTC. Its protein product is CASSLVGYLAEETQYF.

The chain uses TRBV2 and TRBJ2-1; 9 bases fit TRBD2. Germline trimming cut 7 bases from V and 7 bases from J; bases unmatched to any gene: 8. From germline, CDR1 is SNHLY and CDR2 FYNNEI. The CDR3 is 14 residues long. The CDR3 here is CASTRLAVGNEQFF. As DNA, the CDR3 is TGTGCCAGCACCCGACTAGCGGTAGGGAATGAGCAGTTCTTC. The full variable domain, with the rest looked up from reference TRBV2 and TRBJ2-1, is EPEVTQTPSHQVTQMGQEVILRCVPISNHLYFYWYRQILGQKVEFLVSFYNNEISEKSEIFDDQFSVERPDGSNFTLKIRSTKLEDSAMYFCASTRLAVGNEQFFGPGTRLTVL.

The CDR3 sequence: CASSQGGGYNIQYF. CDR3 coding DNA: TGTGCCAGCAGCCAGGGAGGGGGATACAACATTCAGTACTTC. V gene TRBV14 combines with J gene TRBJ2-4; perhaps TRBD2 as D (7 bases). V shed 3 bases and J shed 7 bases, with 13 bases lying between them. The CDR3 runs to 14 residues. Germline V gives CDR1 SGHDN, CDR2 FVKESK.

This clone occurred a few times. The chain has TRBV2 and TRBJ2-7; the match to TRBD2 covers 9 bases. The V gene end was trimmed by 3 bases and the J gene end by 10 bases; junction bases not matched to a gene: 4. The germline gives CDR1 SNHLY, CDR2 FYNNEI. CDR3 length equals 12 residues. The CDR3 nucleotides read TGTGCCAGCAGTGACGGTAGCGGGAGTCAGTACTTC. This codes for CASSDGSGSQYF.

This clone was seen more than once but under ten times. The chain combines TRBV18 with TRBJ1-2; TRBD1 might be the D (6 bases). CDR1 and CDR2 (germline): KGHSH, LQKENI. This CDR3 comprises 14 residues. Trimming took off 2 bases at V and 8 bases at J, with 15 bases between the two ends. The CDR3 sequence is CASSPGGTLGGYTF. The CDR3 bases are TGTGCCAGCTCACCAGGGGGCACGCTTGGAGGCTACACCTTC.

The chain carries TRBV5-1 and TRBJ1-2, with D maybe TRBD1 (6 bases). The V end was cut by 9 bases, the J end by 3 bases, with 18 bases between. The CDR3 has 14 amino acids. CDR1 SGHRS and CDR2 YFSETQ come from the germline V gene. The chain's CDR3 is CATKRGSGDYGYTF. In DNA form, the CDR3 reads TGCGCCACCAAAAGAGGTTCAGGGGACTATGGCTACACCTTC.

V and J are TRBV30 and TRBJ2-3; D might be TRBD1 (6 bases). The CDR3 is made up of 16 amino acids. V lost 0 bases and J lost 2, with 15 bases in between. Germline CDR1 GTSNPN, CDR2 SVGIG (reference sequence). The CDR3 coding sequence is TGTGCCTGGAGTGTCGGGACAAGAGGGGTCACAGATACGCAGTATTTT. The encoded protein is CAWSVGTRGVTDTQYF.

V is TRBV6-6 and J is TRBJ2-5; D is perhaps TRBD2 (6 bases). V lost 7 bases, J lost 3 bases, and 15 bases lay in between. This CDR3 contains 14 residues. Germline V gives CDR1 MNHNY, CDR2 SVGAGI (reference sequence). In DNA form, the CDR3 reads TGTGCCAGCACCATGGGGGGTGAAGAAGAGACCCAGTACTTC. Its protein is CASTMGGEEETQYF.

The CDR3 loop reads CASSPRGGGDIQYF. The CDR3 DNA reads TGTGCCAGCAGCCCCAGGGGCGGTGGGGACATTCAGTACTTC. The V call is TRBV13, the J call TRBJ2-4; tentative D call: TRBD1 (6 bases). Per germline, CDR1 PRHDT and CDR2 FYEKMQ (reference sequence). V was pared by 5 bases and J by 8 bases, with 16 bases between. CDR3 size: 14 residues.

This clone came up many times. The J gene is TRBJ2-3, the V gene TRBV23-1; 8 bases are a match to TRBD2. TRBV23-1 is annotated as an ORF whose role is uncertain. CDR3 length: 15 residues. V lost 5 bases to trimming and J lost 6 bases; unmatched junction nucleotides: 10. CDR3 nucleotide sequence: TGCGCCAGCAGTTTAGGAAGCGGGAGCTTCGATACGCAGTATTTT. It codes for CASSLGSGSFDTQYF.

The gene calls are TRBV2 and TRBJ1-2; D remains ambiguous. The V and J ends lost 2 bases and 8 bases respectively, with 9 bases between them. Germline V lookup: CDR1 SNHLY, CDR2 FYNNEI. This CDR3 has 12 amino acids. CDR3 bases: TGTGCCAGCAGTGAATTGCAGGCGGGCTACACCTTC. Protein: CASSELQAGYTF.

This rearrangement joins TRBV4-1 to TRBJ2-7; tentatively, D is TRBD2 (5 bases). Per germline, CDR1 MGHRA and CDR2 YSYEKL. This CDR3 contains 16 residues. Trimming removed 1 base at V and 0 bases at J, with 13 bases between. The CDR3 here is CASSQARESSSYEQYF. DNA for the CDR3: TGCGCCAGCAGCCAAGCAAGGGAGTCTAGCTCCTACGAGCAGTACTTC.

This rearrangement joins TRBV9 to TRBJ2-5, with D possibly TRBD1 on 6 matching bases. Germline V CDR1 and CDR2: SGDLS, YYNGEE. The CDR3 is 16 residues long. V lost 0 bases to trimming and J lost 5 bases, with 17 bases between them. The CDR3 bases are TGTGCCAGCAGCGTAGGCAGGGGTACGGTTGTGGAGACCCAGTACTTC. Translating gives CASSVGRGTVVETQYF.

This chain uses TRBV28 with TRBJ1-2, with 10 bases lining up with TRBD1. Unmatched junction bases numbered 8, after V lost 6 bases and J lost 4 bases. The CDR3 totals 15 residues. Per germline, CDR1 MDHEN and CDR2 SYDVKM. The CDR3 DNA sequence: TGTGCCAGCAGCTCTGGGACAGGGGTTCTCTATGGCTACACCTTC. This codes for CASSSGTGVLYGYTF.

V and J are TRBV11-2 and TRBJ2-4; the match to TRBD2 covers 15 bases. The CDR3 consists of 18 residues. CDR1 is SGHAT, CDR2 FQNNGV, per germline. Trimming at V came to 5 bases and at J to 3 bases, leaving 8 bases not matched to a gene. CDR3: CASSPWTSGRAGKNIQYF. CDR3 sequence (DNA): TGTGCCAGCAGCCCGTGGACTAGCGGGAGGGCGGGCAAAAACATTCAGTACTTC.

The chain employs TRBV12-5 and TRBJ2-1; 15 nucleotides agree with TRBD2. Germline V CDR1 and CDR2: LGHNT, FRNRAP. Unmatched junction bases numbered 6, after V lost 6 bases and J lost 0 bases. CDR3 length equals 18 residues. CDR3 residues: CASGKGLAGGSSYNEQFF. CDR3 nucleotide sequence: TGTGCTAGTGGCAAAGGACTAGCGGGGGGGAGCTCCTACAATGAGCAGTTCTTC.

This clone was seen many times. The chain couples TRBV30 to TRBJ1-5; D possibly corresponds to TRBD1 (5 bases). Trimming took 3 bases from V and 8 from J, leaving 14 bases between them. CDR3 length: 13 residues. The germline V gene has CDR1 GTSNPN and CDR2 SVGIG (reference sequence). The CDR3 is CAWSSGIREPQHF. The CDR3, as DNA: TGTGCCTGGAGCTCAGGGATAAGGGAGCCCCAGCATTTT.

A few counts support this clone. J is TRBJ1-1 and V is TRBV27; D is perhaps TRBD1 (5 bases). Deletions cut 5 bases from V and 1 base from J, with 8 bases between. CDR1 and CDR2 (germline): MNHEY, SMNVEV (reference sequence). The CDR3 is 13 amino acids. The chain's CDR3 is CASSRGKNTEAFF. As DNA, the CDR3 is TGTGCCAGCAGTAGGGGAAAGAACACTGAAGCTTTCTTT.

This clone was seen many times. The CDR3 bases are TGCAGCGTTGAAGATCAGTCACAGGGGGCGCGTGGCTACACCTTC. Protein sequence: CSVEDQSQGARGYTF. The chain uses TRBV29-1 and TRBJ1-2; TRBD1 matches 9 bases. The CDR3 loop spans 15 amino acids. Unmatched junction bases numbered 9, after V lost 0 bases and J lost 7 bases. CDR1 and CDR2 from the germline V gene are SQVTM and ANQGSEA. Full variable domain (outside the CDR3, taken from reference TRBV29-1 and TRBJ1-2): SAVISQKPSRDICQRGTSLTIQCQVDSQVTMMFWYRQQPGQSLTLIATANQGSEATYESGFVIDKFPISRPNLTFSTLTVSNMSPEDSSIYLCSVEDQSQGARGYTFGSGTRLTVV.